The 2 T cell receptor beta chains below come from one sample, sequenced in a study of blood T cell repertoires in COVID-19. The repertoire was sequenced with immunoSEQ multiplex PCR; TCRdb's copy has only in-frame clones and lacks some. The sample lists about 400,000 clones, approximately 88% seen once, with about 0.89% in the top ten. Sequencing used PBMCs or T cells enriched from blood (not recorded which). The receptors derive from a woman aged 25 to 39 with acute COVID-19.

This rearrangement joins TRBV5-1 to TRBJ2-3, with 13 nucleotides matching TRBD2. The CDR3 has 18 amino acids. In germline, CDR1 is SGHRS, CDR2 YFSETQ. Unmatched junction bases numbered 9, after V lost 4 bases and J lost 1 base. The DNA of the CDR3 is TGCGCCAGCAGCCTGGAAGGACTAGCGGGGGTACGCACAGATACGCAGTATTTT. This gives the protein CASSLEGLAGVRTDTQYF.

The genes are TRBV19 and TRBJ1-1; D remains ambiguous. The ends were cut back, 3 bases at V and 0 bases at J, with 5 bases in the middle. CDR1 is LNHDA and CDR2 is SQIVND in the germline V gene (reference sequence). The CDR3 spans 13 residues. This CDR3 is CASSIEMNTEAFF. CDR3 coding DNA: TGTGCCAGTAGTATCGAGATGAACACTGAAGCTTTCTTT.